The present entry profiles one T cell receptor beta chain with its context. Antigen specificity is unknown. These data belong to a study of cytomegalovirus exposure and HLA in healthy donors. Overall study findings and caveats: Among the most significant clusters, several appeared linked to common viral pathogens in a later analysis. Per a prior analysis, the majority of TCR beta V segments were productive roughly 90% or roughly 30% of the time. No immune exposure information besides CMV serostatus was available.

Looked up from germline, CDR1 is LGHNA and CDR2 is YSLEER. The CDR3 totals 15 residues. The V and J ends lost 0 bases and 5 bases respectively, with 13 bases between them. With 60 Vbeta and 13 Jbeta primers, the PCR was carried out. Assay: immunoSEQ multiplex PCR; the TCRdb copy retains only in-frame clones and omits some. The sample carries approximately 110,000 clones, more than 70% recorded once. This TCR was sampled from a man aged 25 to 40 in good health and CMV-seronegative. The sequenced material came from PBMCs. The chain links TRBV4-3 to TRBJ1-2; D not resolved. The CDR3 coding sequence is TGCGCCAGCAGCCAAGAACAGCAGGCTGGGTATGGCTACACCTTC. Its protein product is CASSQEQQAGYGYTF.